Listed below are T cell receptor beta chains from one sample, sequenced in a study of OX40 agonist ivuxolimab in advanced cancers. Profiled with immunoSEQ multiplex PCR; TCRdb holds only in-frame clones, not every one. The table records about 36,000 clones, roughly 80% of them present only once. The sample consisted of CD4+ or CD8+ T cells sorted from blood, taken in a trial of the OX40 agonist ivuxolimab. Receptors originate from an adult with an advanced solid tumor such as melanoma, head and neck, liver or kidney cancer. CDR3s include the opening cysteine and the closing phenylalanine or tryptophan. D genes are given only for firm matches. Clone size is not always given. Where it is, it says once, few, many or a class for expanded clones.

v_gene: TRBV28
d_gene: TRBD1
j_gene: TRBJ2-7
abundance: few
CDR3nt: TGTGCCAGCAGTTTGGGGCCCGGGACAGCCGACTACGAGCAGTACTTC
CDR3aa: CASSLGPGTADYEQYF

v_gene: TRBV28
d_gene: NA
j_gene: TRBJ2-7
abundance: NA
CDR3nt: TGTGCCAGCAGTTTTGAGAGCCGTTTAGGCTCCTACGAGCAGTACTTC
CDR3aa: CASSFESRLGSYEQYF

v_gene: TRBV5-8
d_gene: NA
j_gene: TRBJ2-1
abundance: few
CDR3nt: TGTGCCAGCAGCCCCCTGCGGGGCACCTACAATGAGCAGTTCTTC
CDR3aa: CASSPLRGTYNEQFF

v_gene: TRBV5-1
d_gene: TRBD2
j_gene: TRBJ2-3
abundance: NA
CDR3nt: TGCGCCAGCAGCCCTAAAGGACTAGCGGGAACTAGCACAGATACGCAGTATTTT
CDR3aa: CASSPKGLAGTSTDTQYF

v_gene: TRBV30
d_gene: TRBD2
j_gene: TRBJ2-3
abundance: NA
CDR3nt: TGTGCCTGGAGTTTCGGGAGGGCCTCAGATACGCAGTATTTT
CDR3aa: CAWSFGRASDTQYF

v_gene: TRBV7-6
d_gene: TRBD2
j_gene: TRBJ2-5
abundance: once
CDR3nt: TGTGCCAGCAGTCGGACTAGCGGGAGGTGGCAAGAGACCCAGTACTTC
CDR3aa: CASSRTSGRWQETQYF

v_gene: TRBV7-6
d_gene: TRBD2
j_gene: TRBJ2-2
abundance: NA
CDR3nt: TGTGCCAGCAGCTTAGGAACTAGCGGGGGGCCGAACACCGGGGAGCTGTTTTTT
CDR3aa: CASSLGTSGGPNTGELFF

v_gene: TRBV28
d_gene: TRBD2
j_gene: TRBJ2-7
abundance: NA
CDR3nt: TGTGCCAGCAAAACCACGACTAGCGGTTACGAGCAGTACTTC
CDR3aa: CASKTTTSGYEQYF

v_gene: TRBV30
d_gene: TRBD1
j_gene: TRBJ2-3
abundance: once
CDR3nt: TGTGCCTGGAGTGACGGGACAGGGTGGAGGGATACGCAGTATTTT
CDR3aa: CAWSDGTGWRDTQYF

v_gene: TRBV23-1
d_gene: NA
j_gene: TRBJ2-4
abundance: NA
CDR3nt: TGCGCCAGCAGTCAAATACCTTATCGGCCCTGGGCCAAAAACATTCAGTACTTC
CDR3aa: CASSQIPYRPWAKNIQYF

v_gene: TRBV4-2
d_gene: NA
j_gene: TRBJ1-6
abundance: NA
CDR3nt: TGTGCCAGCAGCCAAGAGATAGGCCCAAATTCACCCCTCCACTTT
CDR3aa: CASSQEIGPNSPLHF

v_gene: TRBV18
d_gene: NA
j_gene: TRBJ1-1
abundance: medium-sized
CDR3nt: TGTGCCAGCTCACTCGCTGGGCTGCGGACTAATGAAGCTTTCTTT
CDR3aa: CASSLAGLRTNEAFF

v_gene: TRBV28
d_gene: NA
j_gene: TRBJ2-3
abundance: NA
CDR3nt: TGTGCCAGCAGTTTAGGATACATAGATACGCAGTATTTT
CDR3aa: CASSLGYIDTQYF

v_gene: TRBV19
d_gene: TRBD2
j_gene: TRBJ2-7
abundance: once
CDR3nt: TGTGCCAGTAGTGCGGGGGTGTCCTACGAGCAGTACTTC
CDR3aa: CASSAGVSYEQYF

v_gene: TRBV7-9
d_gene: TRBD1
j_gene: TRBJ1-6
abundance: NA
CDR3nt: TGTGCCAGCAGCCCCACGACAGGGGAGGATTCACCCCTCCACTTT
CDR3aa: CASSPTTGEDSPLHF

v_gene: TRBV5-1
d_gene: TRBD2
j_gene: TRBJ2-2
abundance: NA
CDR3nt: TGCGCCAGCAATTTTGCGGGAGTTCCCGGGGAGCTGTTTTTT
CDR3aa: CASNFAGVPGELFF

v_gene: TRBV6-5
d_gene: NA
j_gene: TRBJ2-2
abundance: NA
CDR3nt: TGTGCCAGCAGCCTGGGAGGCGGGGAGCTGTTTTTT
CDR3aa: CASSLGGGELFF

v_gene: TRBV7-9
d_gene: TRBD2
j_gene: TRBJ2-3
abundance: NA
CDR3nt: TGTGCCAGCAGCCTGACTAGCGGGAGGGCTCCTACGCAGTATTTT
CDR3aa: CASSLTSGRAPTQYF

v_gene: TRBV27
d_gene: NA
j_gene: TRBJ2-3
abundance: medium-sized
CDR3nt: TGTGCCAGCAGTTTGGGCGAGGGGGCAGATACGCAGTATTTT
CDR3aa: CASSLGEGADTQYF

v_gene: TRBV5-4
d_gene: NA
j_gene: TRBJ2-5
abundance: NA
CDR3nt: TGTGCCAGCAGCTTTGATATTCAAGAGACCCAGTACTTC
CDR3aa: CASSFDIQETQYF

v_gene: TRBV7-2
d_gene: TRBD1
j_gene: TRBJ2-5
abundance: medium-sized
CDR3nt: TGTGCCAGCAGCCTACGGGACAGCGAAAGGTACCAAGAGACCCAGTACTTC
CDR3aa: CASSLRDSERYQETQYF

v_gene: TRBV28
d_gene: TRBD2
j_gene: TRBJ2-1
abundance: NA
CDR3nt: TGTGCCACCATGACTAGCGGGAATTTCAATGAGCAGTTCTTC
CDR3aa: CATMTSGNFNEQFF

v_gene: TRBV28
d_gene: TRBD1
j_gene: TRBJ1-4
abundance: NA
CDR3nt: TGTGCCAGCAGTTTTGGGGACAGCCGTAATGAAAAACTGTTTTTT
CDR3aa: CASSFGDSRNEKLFF

v_gene: TRBV5-5
d_gene: TRBD2
j_gene: TRBJ2-2
abundance: few
CDR3nt: TGTGCCAGCAGCTTGGAAGCGGGGGAGTACACCGGGGAGCTGTTTTTT
CDR3aa: CASSLEAGEYTGELFF

v_gene: TRBV4-1
d_gene: NA
j_gene: TRBJ1-1
abundance: few
CDR3nt: TGCGCCAGCAGGGGGGACAAAAACACTGAGGCTTTCTTT
CDR3aa: CASRGDKNTEAFF